A selection of T cell receptor beta chains follows, all from one sample in a study of T cell repertoires in cytomegalovirus infection. TCRdb called the reads again in MiXCR, with one record for every CDR3 protein. The top ten hold under 15% of the sample, which has 510,000 or so distinct CDR3 sequences, around a quarter seen once. Sequenced: PBMCs. These receptors were taken from a human donor in good health (CMV status not recorded). Some clones in this sample may be carry-over from other donors' samples. Both conserved end residues are part of each CDR3.

16,TRBV6-5,TRBJ2-6,CASRGTHLSGANVLTF
13,TRBV19,TRBJ1-1,CASIDRTDTEAFF
17,TRBV5-1,TRBJ2-1,CASSLVAATLLYNEQFF
18,TRBV7-2,TRBJ2-3,CASSLAAGRGLSTDTQYF
14,TRBV14,TRBJ2-1,CASRQAGSQGVQFF
15,TRBV7-8,TRBJ1-1,CASSPRQGSRDEAFF
14,TRBV6-2/TRBV6-3,TRBJ1-2,CASRTTGTNQGYTF
15,TRBV4-1,TRBJ1-1,CASSQEGMSDTEAFF
13,TRBV24-1,TRBJ2-3,CATSGDRTDTQYF
15,TRBV20-1,TRBJ2-5,CSARPLAGGPETQYF
15,TRBV7-9,TRBJ2-2,CASSLRSPGTGELFF
15,TRBV7-2,TRBJ2-3,CASSFTSRAQDTQYF
16,TRBV7-9,TRBJ2-3,CASSWGGGADTDTQYF
12,TRBV2,TRBJ2-2,CASSDDAGELFF
16,TRBV12-3/TRBV12-4,TRBJ1-3,CASSTGQGLSGNTIYF
13,TRBV7-7,TRBJ2-2,CASSLDYTGELFF
12,TRBV19,TRBJ2-3,CASNGDTDTQYF
15,TRBV7-2,TRBJ2-3,CASSSGSGNTDTQYF
15,TRBV6-5,TRBJ2-4,CASSYSGQGMNIQYF
14,TRBV7-2,TRBJ2-1,CASSLIAVYNEQFF
17,TRBV11-2,TRBJ2-5,CASSQGGVGGGGETQYF
13,TRBV7-7,TRBJ2-5,CASSLGTGGTQYF
17,TRBV5-8,TRBJ2-1,CASSRGPSGGPYNEQFF
13,TRBV12-5,TRBJ1-2,CASGPTTGVGYTF
18,TRBV6-1,TRBJ2-6,CASRGGGHILTGANVLTF
14,TRBV7-2,TRBJ1-1,CASSWGQGGTEAFF
14,TRBV6-2/TRBV6-3,TRBJ1-5,CASSYDSSYQPQHF
14,TRBV7-2,TRBJ2-3,CASSPRYRGDTQYF
13,TRBV7-2,TRBJ1-1,CASSQDPDAEAFF
15,TRBV27,TRBJ2-7,CASSFRGTPSYEQYF
14,TRBV7-6,TRBJ1-5,CASSSSWDNQPQHF